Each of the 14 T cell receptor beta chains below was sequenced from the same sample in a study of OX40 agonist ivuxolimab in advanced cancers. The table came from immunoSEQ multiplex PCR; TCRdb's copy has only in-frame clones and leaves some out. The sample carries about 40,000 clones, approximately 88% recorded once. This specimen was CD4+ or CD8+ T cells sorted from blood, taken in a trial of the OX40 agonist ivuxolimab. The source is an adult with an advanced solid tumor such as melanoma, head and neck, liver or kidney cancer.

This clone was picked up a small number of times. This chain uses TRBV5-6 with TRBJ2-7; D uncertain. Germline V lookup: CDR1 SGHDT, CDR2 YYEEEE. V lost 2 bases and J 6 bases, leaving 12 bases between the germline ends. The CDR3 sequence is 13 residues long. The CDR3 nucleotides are TGTGCCAGCAGCTTAGCAGGCCACCCCGAGCAGTACTTC. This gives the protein CASSLAGHPEQYF.

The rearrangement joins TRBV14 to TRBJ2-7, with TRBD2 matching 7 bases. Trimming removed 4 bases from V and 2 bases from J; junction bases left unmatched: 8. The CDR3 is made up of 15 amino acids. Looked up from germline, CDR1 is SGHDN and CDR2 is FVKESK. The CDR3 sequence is CASSPRSGETYEQYF. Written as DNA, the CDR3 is TGTGCCAGCAGCCCAAGGAGCGGGGAAACCTACGAGCAGTACTTC.

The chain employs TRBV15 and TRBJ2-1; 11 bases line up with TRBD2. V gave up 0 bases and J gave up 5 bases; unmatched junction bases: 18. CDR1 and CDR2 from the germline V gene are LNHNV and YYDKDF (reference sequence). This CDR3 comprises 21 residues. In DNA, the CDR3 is TGTGCCACCAGCAGAGAATCTCCCCGGGTAAATAGCGGGAGGGAAGACAATGAGCAGTTCTTC. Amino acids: CATSRESPRVNSGREDNEQFF.

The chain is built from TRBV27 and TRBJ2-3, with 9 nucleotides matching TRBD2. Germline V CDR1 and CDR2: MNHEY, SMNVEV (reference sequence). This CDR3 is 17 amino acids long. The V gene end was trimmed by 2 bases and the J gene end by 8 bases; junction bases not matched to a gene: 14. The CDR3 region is CASSLIPAGGSRVTQYF. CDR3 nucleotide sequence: TGTGCCAGCAGTTTAATACCGGCGGGAGGGTCGCGCGTTACGCAGTATTTT.

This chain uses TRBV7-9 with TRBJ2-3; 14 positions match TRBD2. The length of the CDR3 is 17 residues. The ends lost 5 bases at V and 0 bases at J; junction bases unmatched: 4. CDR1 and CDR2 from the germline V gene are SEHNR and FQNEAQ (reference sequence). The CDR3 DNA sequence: TGTGCCAGCAGCCCCGGGACTAGCGGGAGTAGCACAGATACGCAGTATTTT. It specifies CASSPGTSGSSTDTQYF. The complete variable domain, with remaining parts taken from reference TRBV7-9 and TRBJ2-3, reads DTGVSQNPRHKITKRGQNVTFRCDPISEHNRLYWYRQTLGQGPEFLTYFQNEAQLEKSRLLSDRFSAERPKGSFSTLEIQRTEQGDSAMYLCASSPGTSGSSTDTQYFGPGTRLTVL.

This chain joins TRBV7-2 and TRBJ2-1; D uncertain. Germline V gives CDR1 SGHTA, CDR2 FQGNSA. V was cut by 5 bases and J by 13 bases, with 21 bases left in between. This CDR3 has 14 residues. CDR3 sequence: CASSQPPAELGQFF. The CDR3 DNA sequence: TGTGCCAGCAGCCAACCCCCCGCCGAGTTAGGACAGTTCTTC.

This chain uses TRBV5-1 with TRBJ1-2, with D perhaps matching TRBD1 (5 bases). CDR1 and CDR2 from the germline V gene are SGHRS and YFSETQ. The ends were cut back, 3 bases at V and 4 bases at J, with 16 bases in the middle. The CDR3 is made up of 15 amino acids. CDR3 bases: TGCGCCAGCAGCTGGGGCAACCCGCCGCTCTATGGCTACACCTTC. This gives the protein CASSWGNPPLYGYTF.

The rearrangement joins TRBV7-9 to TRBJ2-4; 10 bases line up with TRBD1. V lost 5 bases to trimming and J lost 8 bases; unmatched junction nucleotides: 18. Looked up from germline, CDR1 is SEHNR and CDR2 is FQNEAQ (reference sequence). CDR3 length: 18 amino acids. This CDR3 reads CASSPGQGIQALGDIQYF. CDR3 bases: TGTGCCAGCAGCCCGGGACAGGGGATTCAGGCTCTGGGAGACATTCAGTACTTC.

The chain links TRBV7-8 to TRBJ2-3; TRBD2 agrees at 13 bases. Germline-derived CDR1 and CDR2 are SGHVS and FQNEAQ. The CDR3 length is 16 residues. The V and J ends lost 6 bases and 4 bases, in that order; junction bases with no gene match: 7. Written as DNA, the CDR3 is TGTGCCAGCAGGGAAAGACTAGCGGGAGGCCCAGATACGCAGTATTTT. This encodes CASRERLAGGPDTQYF.

CDR3 loop: CASSLDLGANYGYTF. The CDR3, as DNA: TGTGCCAGCAGCTTGGATCTAGGAGCCAACTATGGCTACACCTTC. This chain uses TRBV5-4 with TRBJ1-2; D not resolved. V gave up 0 bases and J gave up 2 bases, with 11 bases separating them. The CDR3 consists of 15 residues. Germline V gene sequence: CDR1 SGHNT, CDR2 YYREEE (reference sequence). The full variable domain, in which reference TRBV5-4 and TRBJ1-2 provide the parts outside the CDR3, is ETGVTQSPTHLIKTRGQQVTLRCSSQSGHNTVSWYQQALGQGPQFIFQYYREEENGRGNFPPRFSGLQFPNYSSELNVNALELDDSALYLCASSLDLGANYGYTFGSGTRLTVV.

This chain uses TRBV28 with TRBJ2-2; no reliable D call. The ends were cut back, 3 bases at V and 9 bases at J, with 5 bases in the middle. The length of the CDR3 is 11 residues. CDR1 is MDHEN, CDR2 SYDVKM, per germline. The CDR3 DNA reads TGTGCCAGCAGTTTCGGAAGGGAGCTGTTTTTT. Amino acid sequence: CASSFGRELFF.

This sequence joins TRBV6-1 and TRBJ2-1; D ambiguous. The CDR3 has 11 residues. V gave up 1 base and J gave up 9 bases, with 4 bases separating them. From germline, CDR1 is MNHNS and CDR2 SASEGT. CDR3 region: CASSEGFEQFF. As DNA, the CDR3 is TGTGCCAGCAGTGAAGGGTTTGAGCAGTTCTTC.

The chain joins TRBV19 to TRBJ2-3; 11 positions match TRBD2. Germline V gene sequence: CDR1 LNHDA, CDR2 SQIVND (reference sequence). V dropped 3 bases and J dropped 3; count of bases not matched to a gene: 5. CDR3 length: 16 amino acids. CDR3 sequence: CASSMGTSGLTDTQYF. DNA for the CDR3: TGTGCCAGTAGTATGGGGACTAGCGGATTAACAGATACGCAGTATTTT.

CDR3 residues: CASSGLSTDTQYF. CDR3 DNA: TGTGCCAGCAGTGGACTCAGCACAGATACGCAGTATTTT. The gene calls are TRBV7-9 and TRBJ2-3; D is possibly TRBD2 (5 bases). The CDR3 covers 13 residues. Germline V lookup: CDR1 SEHNR, CDR2 FQNEAQ (reference sequence). Trimming removed 6 bases from V and 0 bases from J, with 7 bases in between.